The 30 T cell receptor beta chains in this list originate from one sample, sequenced in a study of early T cells in non-severe SARS-CoV-2 infection. TCRdb fed the 5' RACE reads into MiXCR, producing one record per CDR3 protein. The table has about 69,000 distinct CDR3 sequences, roughly 10% seen once. The source material was whole blood. Source of these receptors: an adult who was a healthcare worker with PCR-confirmed SARS-CoV-2 infection or an uninfected control (not recorded which).

This clonotype was observed many times. The chain uses TRBV12-3 or TRBV12-4 and TRBJ2-7, with D possibly TRBD1 on 5 matching bases. The CDR3 loop spans 13 amino acids. V was clipped by 3 bases and J by 3 bases, with 9 bases between them. The CDR3 protein is CASSLGPNYEQYF. In DNA, the CDR3 is TGTGCCAGCAGTTTGGGGCCGAACTACGAGCAGTACTTC.

Ten or more counts support this clonotype. The genes are TRBV29-1 and TRBJ2-2, with unresolved D. From germline, CDR1 is SQVTM and CDR2 ANQGSEA. V shed 7 bases and J shed 0 bases, with 6 bases lying between them. This CDR3 is built from 12 residues. CDR3 amino acids: CSGQTNTGELFF. For the CDR3, the DNA is TGCAGCGGCCAGACGAACACCGGGGAGCTGTTTTTT.

This clonotype appeared many times. The rearrangement joins TRBV7-8 to TRBJ2-1, with D possibly TRBD2 on 5 matching bases. The ends were cut back, 7 bases at V and 7 bases at J, with 20 bases in the middle. Germline CDR1 SGHVS, CDR2 FQNEAQ. The CDR3 has 15 amino acids. DNA of the CDR3: TGTGCCAGCACCGGTCTCGAGGGAGCGGAGAATGAGCAGTTCTTC. Its protein product is CASTGLEGAENEQFF.

This clonotype was seen more than once but under ten times. The genes are TRBV30 and TRBJ2-7; no clear D gene. The CDR3 covers 13 residues. CDR1 and CDR2 from the germline V gene are GTSNPN and SVGIG (reference sequence). V was clipped by 5 bases and J by 0 bases, with 11 bases between them. The CDR3 region is CAWQGGSSYEQYF. CDR3 DNA: TGTGCCTGGCAAGGTGGCAGCTCCTACGAGCAGTACTTC.

This clonotype was detected many times. The chain couples TRBV6-6 to TRBJ2-7; 11 bases map to TRBD2. The germline CDR1 and CDR2 sequences are MNHNY and SVGAGI (reference sequence). V was clipped by 8 bases and J by 6 bases; unmatched bases: 15. This CDR3 comprises 16 residues. CDR3 loop: CASRLGTSGGGGEQYF. CDR3 coding DNA: TGTGCCAGCCGCTTAGGGACTAGCGGTGGGGGTGGCGAGCAGTACTTC.

The genes are TRBV20-1 and TRBJ1-6, with no clear D. Looked up from germline, CDR1 is DFQATT and CDR2 is SNEGSKA (reference sequence). CDR3 size: 15 residues. The V gene lost 1 base and the J gene lost 7 bases, with 14 bases spanning the gap. CDR3 bases: TGCAGTGCTAGAGTTGGAGGGCGACTGAATTCACCCCTCCACTTT. The encoded protein is CSARVGGRLNSPLHF.

The genes are TRBV9 and TRBJ2-5; 9 bases line up with TRBD2. The CDR3 has 18 amino acids. CDR1 SGDLS and CDR2 YYNGEE come from the germline V gene. The V and J ends lost 0 bases and 4 bases, in that order; junction bases with no gene match: 13. The CDR3 DNA sequence: TGTGCCAGCAGCGTAGGTTCATACATAGCGGGAGTAGTAGAGACCCAGTACTTC. Amino acid sequence: CASSVGSYIAGVVETQYF. Based on the CDR3 plus reference TRBV9 and TRBJ2-5, the full variable domain is DSGVTQTPKHLITATGQRVTLRCSPRSGDLSVYWYQQSLDQGLQFLIQYYNGEERAKGNILERFSAQQFPDLHSELNLSSLELGDSALYFCASSVGSYIAGVVETQYFGPGTRLLVL.

Remarks on this clonotype: A junction end diverges from the germline sequence, so it may reflect a read error. The chain recombines TRBV9 with TRBJ1-2; weak D call: TRBD1 (5 bases). The CDR3 contains 17 residues. Germline V gene sequence: CDR1 SGDLS, CDR2 YYNGEE. CDR3 bases: TGTGTCAGCAGCGTAGGAACCGCGGGGCCACCAAACTATGGCTACACCTTC. Translation gives CVSSVGTAGPPNYGYTF.

In its sample, this clonotype was seen a few times. The gene calls are TRBV5-5 and TRBJ1-2; possibly TRBD1 for D (5 bases). This CDR3 has 13 residues. The V gene's germline CDR1 is SGHKS and CDR2 YYEKEE (reference sequence). Trimming took off 1 base at V and 2 bases at J, with 6 bases between the two ends. In nucleotides, the CDR3 is TGTGCCAGCAGCTTGTCAGGGAACTATGGCTACACCTTC. Translation: CASSLSGNYGYTF.

This chain joins TRBV7-2 and TRBJ2-1; 8 bases fit TRBD1. The germline V gene encodes CDR1 SGHTA and CDR2 FQGNSA. CDR3 size: 14 residues. V lost 1 base to trimming and J lost 12 bases; unmatched junction nucleotides: 8. The CDR3 loop is CASSLEAGGWGQFF. For the CDR3, the DNA is TGTGCCAGCAGCTTAGAGGCAGGGGGCTGGGGGCAGTTCTTC.

This clonotype was seen only a few times. The V call is TRBV6-1, the J call TRBJ1-1; unclear D gene. The CDR3 extends over 17 amino acids. Trimming stripped 6 bases from V and 1 base from J, with 21 bases between. The germline CDR1 and CDR2 sequences are MNHNS and SASEGT. CDR3 sequence reads: CASSFTTGSIGNTEAFF. The CDR3, as DNA: TGTGCCAGCAGCTTTACGACGGGATCAATAGGGAACACTGAAGCTTTCTTT.

This clonotype came up many times. The CDR3 sequence is CASSSGLAVNEQFF. The CDR3 bases are TGTGCCAGCAGCTCGGGACTAGCGGTAAATGAGCAGTTCTTC. The rearrangement joins TRBV5-6 to TRBJ2-1, with 11 bases identical to TRBD2. V gave up 3 bases and J gave up 7 bases; unmatched junction bases: 3. The CDR3 extends over 14 amino acids. Germline lookup yields CDR1 SGHDT and CDR2 YYEEEE.

The V call is TRBV20-1, the J call TRBJ1-4; 9 bases are shared with TRBD1. V shed 6 bases, J shed 7 bases, and the junction held 6 bases outside the gene matches. The CDR3 sequence is 13 residues long. In germline, CDR1 is DFQATT, CDR2 SNEGSKA (reference sequence). CDR3 sequence (DNA): TGCAGTGCCACCGGGACAGGGCCTGAAAAACTGTTTTTT. It translates to CSATGTGPEKLFF.

The rearrangement links TRBV12-3 or TRBV12-4 to TRBJ1-1, with 7 positions matching TRBD1. V lost 5 bases to trimming and J lost 4 bases; unmatched junction nucleotides: 7. The CDR3 has 14 amino acids. Here the CDR3 DNA reads TGTGCCAGCAGTCTAACAGGGGTGGGCACTGAAGCTTTCTTT. Translating it yields CASSLTGVGTEAFF.

This clonotype was counted only a few times. The gene calls are TRBV19 and TRBJ1-1, with D tentatively TRBD1 (6 bases). Germline lookup yields CDR1 LNHDA and CDR2 SQIVND (reference sequence). Trimming stripped 7 bases from V and 6 bases from J, with 21 bases between. The CDR3 spans 15 residues. The CDR3 nucleotides are TGTGCCAGTACAACTCAGGGGTCCTCCCGCGCTGAAGCTTTCTTT. Encoded protein: CASTTQGSSRAEAFF.

The chain links TRBV27 to TRBJ2-7; D perhaps matches TRBD1 (5 bases). Germline CDR1 reads MNHEY; CDR2 reads SMNVEV (reference sequence). The CDR3 covers 16 residues. V lost 2 bases and J lost 1, with 15 bases in between. The CDR3 DNA reads as TGTGCCAGCAGTTTAAAGGGTCCAGGGAATTCCTACGAGCAGTACTTC. Translation: CASSLKGPGNSYEQYF.

The V call is TRBV11-2, the J call TRBJ2-3, with a possible D match to TRBD1 (5 bases). Germline CDR1 SGHAT, CDR2 FQNNGV. The V and J ends lost 2 bases and 2 bases respectively, with 8 bases between them. The CDR3 totals 14 residues. CDR3 sequence reads: CASSLPGHTDTQYF. The CDR3 bases are TGTGCCAGCAGCTTACCAGGGCACACAGATACGCAGTATTTT.

This clonotype was observed a few times. The chain couples TRBV24-1 to TRBJ2-1; 7 bases are shared with TRBD2. V shed 3 bases, J shed 4 bases, and the junction held 8 bases outside the gene matches. CDR3 size: 16 residues. Germline CDR1 and CDR2: KGHDR and SFDVKD. The CDR3 reads CATSDAKSGEYNEQFF. The CDR3 coding sequence is TGTGCCACCAGTGATGCCAAAAGCGGGGAGTACAATGAGCAGTTCTTC.

There are a few counts of this clonotype. The V gene is TRBV7-2, the J gene TRBJ2-1; possibly TRBD2 for D (5 bases). Deletions cut 3 bases from V and 7 bases from J, with 7 bases between. The CDR3 is 12 amino acids. Germline V gene data show CDR1 as SGHTA and CDR2 as FQGNSA. The CDR3 DNA reads TGTGCCAGCAGCTTTTGGGAGAATGAGCAGTTCTTC. Translation gives CASSFWENEQFF. Supplemented by reference TRBV7-2 and TRBJ2-1, the full variable domain reads GAGVSQSPSNKVTEKGKDVELRCDPISGHTALYWYRQSLGQGLEFLIYFQGNSAPDKSGLPSDRFSAERTGGSVSTLTIQRTQQEDSAVYLCASSFWENEQFFGPGTRLTVL.

The table lists this clonotype with many counts. This rearrangement joins TRBV5-6 to TRBJ1-4; D ambiguous. Trimming cost V 3 bases and J 0 bases, with 15 bases left between them. Germline V gene sequence: CDR1 SGHDT, CDR2 YYEEEE. The CDR3 is 17 residues long. CDR3 in DNA: TGTGCCAGCAGCTCTACAGCGAACCCTGCAACTAATGAAAAACTGTTTTTT. It is translated as CASSSTANPATNEKLFF. Full variable domain (outside the CDR3, taken from reference TRBV5-6 and TRBJ1-4): DAGVTQSPTHLIKTRGQQVTLRCSPKSGHDTVSWYQQALGQGPQFIFQYYEEEERQRGNFPDRFSGHQFPNYSSELNVNALLLGDSALYLCASSSTANPATNEKLFFGSGTQLSVL.

J is TRBJ2-2 and V is TRBV4-1; 10 bases are a match to TRBD2. V shed 0 bases and J 13 bases; nucleotides not matched to a gene: 8. Germline V gene lookup returns CDR1 MGHRA and CDR2 YSYEKL. The CDR3 totals 15 residues. The CDR3 nucleotides read TGCGCCAGCAGCCAAGAAGGTGGGACTAGCGCAGGGCTGTTTTTT. Translated, it gives CASSQEGGTSAGLFF.

This clonotype was seen at least ten times. The J gene is TRBJ1-4, the V gene TRBV4-3; D may be TRBD1 (6 bases). V dropped 0 bases and J dropped 10 bases, with 15 bases sitting between them. This CDR3 region has 15 residues. The V gene's germline CDR1 is LGHNA and CDR2 YSLEER. The CDR3 spells CASSQDFGGPRKLFF. In nucleotides, the CDR3 is TGCGCCAGCAGCCAAGATTTCGGGGGGCCACGAAAACTGTTTTTT.

This clonotype was seen at least ten times. This chain connects TRBV29-1 to TRBJ1-2, with 8 bases that match TRBD1. The CDR3 consists of 12 residues. CDR1 is SQVTM and CDR2 is ANQGSEA in the germline V gene. J gave up 6 bases and V 6 bases, and 6 bases lay outside the gene matches. The chain's CDR3 is CSVHGTGNGYTF. The CDR3 bases are TGCAGCGTCCACGGGACAGGCAATGGCTACACCTTC.

This clonotype was detected a few times. The gene calls are TRBV29-1 and TRBJ2-3, with a possible D match to TRBD2 (6 bases). CDR1 SQVTM and CDR2 ANQGSEA come from the germline V gene. The CDR3 totals 15 residues. The germline V and J ends were trimmed by 6 bases and 1 base, with 17 bases remaining between them. The CDR3 loop is CSVGRDSDRTDTQYF. The CDR3 nucleotides are TGCAGCGTCGGACGGGACTCAGACCGCACAGATACGCAGTATTTT.

This clonotype was counted ten times or more. CDR3 region: CASSLPGQGFTDTQYF. In nucleotides, the CDR3 is TGTGCCAGCAGCTTACCCGGACAGGGTTTTACAGATACGCAGTATTTT. This chain uses TRBV7-9 with TRBJ2-3; 8 bases map to TRBD1. J gave up 3 bases and V 2 bases, and 7 bases lay outside the gene matches. Germline values: CDR1 SEHNR, CDR2 FQNEAQ (reference sequence). The CDR3 is made up of 16 amino acids.

This clonotype was observed many times. The chain carries TRBV6-1 and TRBJ1-2; maybe TRBD1 (6 bases). The CDR3 runs to 14 residues. Germline-derived CDR1 and CDR2 are MNHNS and SASEGT. Trimming pared 10 bases from V and 6 bases from J, leaving 21 bases between. CDR3 bases: TGTGCCACCTTTAGACTACAGGGTGAGAATGGCTACACCTTC. As protein: CATFRLQGENGYTF.

This clonotype was detected a few times. The V gene is TRBV2, the J gene TRBJ2-6; 9 nucleotides line up with TRBD1. Germline V gives CDR1 SNHLY, CDR2 FYNNEI. The CDR3 has 17 residues. With 6 bases clipped from V and 0 bases from J, the junction kept 6 bases outside the gene matches. In DNA, the CDR3 is TGTGCCAGCAGAACAGGGGGCGCCGACTCTGGGGCCAACGTCCTGACTTTC. Its translation: CASRTGGADSGANVLTF. Based on the CDR3 plus reference TRBV2 and TRBJ2-6, the full variable domain is EPEVTQTPSHQVTQMGQEVILRCVPISNHLYFYWYRQILGQKVEFLVSFYNNEISEKSEIFDDQFSVERPDGSNFTLKIRSTKLEDSAMYFCASRTGGADSGANVLTFGAGSRLTVL.

This chain uses TRBV28 with TRBJ2-7; D is perhaps TRBD1 (6 bases). Germline loops: CDR1 MDHEN, CDR2 SYDVKM. This CDR3 comprises 14 residues. The V end lost 3 bases, the J end lost 3 bases, and 12 bases lay between the germline ends. CDR3 residues: CASSFVGHYYEQYF. The CDR3 bases are TGTGCCAGCAGTTTCGTGGGACACTACTACGAGCAGTACTTC.

The chain employs TRBV9 and TRBJ2-7, with D possibly being TRBD2 (6 bases). With 4 bases removed from V and 6 bases from J, the gap between germline ends came to 14 bases. The CDR3 covers 13 residues. Germline CDR1 SGDLS, CDR2 YYNGEE. The CDR3 region has the DNA TGTGCCAGCAGCACCCTGACTAGTAGCGAGCAGTACTTC. This translates into CASSTLTSSEQYF. The whole variable domain, remainder taken from reference TRBV9 and TRBJ2-7, is DSGVTQTPKHLITATGQRVTLRCSPRSGDLSVYWYQQSLDQGLQFLIQYYNGEERAKGNILERFSAQQFPDLHSELNLSSLELGDSALYFCASSTLTSSEQYFGPGTRLTVT.

V is TRBV19 and J is TRBJ2-5; TRBD2 agrees at 9 bases. Germline loops: CDR1 LNHDA, CDR2 SQIVND (reference sequence). The trim removed 5 bases at V and 4 bases at J, leaving 14 bases unmatched. There are 17 residues in the CDR3. The CDR3 spells CASSFSREGLIGETQYF. DNA of the CDR3: TGTGCCAGTAGTTTTTCGCGGGAGGGCCTCATCGGAGAGACCCAGTACTTC.